Listed below are T cell receptor beta chains from one sample, sequenced in a study of blood T cell repertoires in COVID-19. Assay used: immunoSEQ multiplex PCR; TCRdb lists only in-frame clones, some missing. Among 150,000 to 200,000 clones listed, 75% to 90% were seen once. Sequenced sample: PBMCs or T cells enriched from blood (not recorded which). These receptors were obtained from a woman aged 40 to 50 with acute COVID-19. CDR3s include the opening cysteine and the closing phenylalanine or tryptophan. Fields, in order: D gene, J gene, V gene, clone size, CDR3 DNA, CDR3 protein. A D gene is named only where the DNA matches it firmly. Clone sizes are given selectively: once, few, many, or a class where the clone is expanded.

d_call: TRBD1; j_call: TRBJ2-7; v_call: TRBV5-4; clone_size: -; cdr3_nt: TGTGCCAGCAGCACGGACAGGGGGTTTTACGAGCAGTACTTC; cdr3_aa: CASSTDRGFYEQYF
d_call: -; j_call: TRBJ1-5; v_call: TRBV5-5; clone_size: once; cdr3_nt: TGTGCCAGCAGCTTGGTTTGGGGCCTCAATCAGCCCCAGCATTTT; cdr3_aa: CASSLVWGLNQPQHF
d_call: TRBD1; j_call: TRBJ2-7; v_call: TRBV28; clone_size: once; cdr3_nt: TGTGCCAGCAGTTTATACAGACAGGGAACCTACGAGCAGTACTTC; cdr3_aa: CASSLYRQGTYEQYF
d_call: -; j_call: TRBJ1-1; v_call: TRBV4-2; clone_size: -; cdr3_nt: TGTGCCAGCAGCCAAGAAGGGGCAGAGAACACTGAAGCTTTCTTT; cdr3_aa: CASSQEGAENTEAFF
d_call: TRBD1; j_call: TRBJ1-4; v_call: TRBV28; clone_size: -; cdr3_nt: TGTGCCAGCACCAGATCCGGGACAGGGGTTGAAAAACTGTTTTTT; cdr3_aa: CASTRSGTGVEKLFF
d_call: TRBD2; j_call: TRBJ2-5; v_call: TRBV3-1/TRBV3-2; clone_size: once; cdr3_nt: TGTGCCAGCAGCCAAGATCGAGCGGGGGGCCCCCAACAAGAGACCCAGTACTTC; cdr3_aa: CASSQDRAGGPQQETQYF
d_call: TRBD2; j_call: TRBJ2-3; v_call: TRBV5-1; clone_size: few; cdr3_nt: TGCGCCAGCAGCCCGACTAGCGGGGGCCCAGATACGCAGTATTTT; cdr3_aa: CASSPTSGGPDTQYF
d_call: TRBD1; j_call: TRBJ1-1; v_call: TRBV25-1; clone_size: -; cdr3_nt: TGTGCCAGCAGTGACATCCTAGGGACAGGGAAAGCTTTCTTT; cdr3_aa: CASSDILGTGKAFF
d_call: TRBD1; j_call: TRBJ2-7; v_call: TRBV7-2; clone_size: -; cdr3_nt: TGTGCCAGCAGCTTTAGGACAGGGGGCAGCTACGAGCAGTACTTC; cdr3_aa: CASSFRTGGSYEQYF
d_call: TRBD2; j_call: TRBJ2-2; v_call: TRBV28; clone_size: -; cdr3_nt: TGTGCCAGCAGTTTTCTATCCGGGCTAGCGGGGAGCTGGACGAACACCGGGGAGCTGTTTTTT; cdr3_aa: CASSFLSGLAGSWTNTGELFF
d_call: -; j_call: TRBJ1-3; v_call: TRBV16; clone_size: -; cdr3_nt: TGTGCCAGCAGCCAATCCCTATCCACAGGTCTTGGAAACACCATATATTTT; cdr3_aa: CASSQSLSTGLGNTIYF
d_call: -; j_call: TRBJ2-7; v_call: TRBV4-3; clone_size: -; cdr3_nt: TGCGCCAGCAGCCAAGATTCGGGGAAAGTAAGCGAGCAGTACTTC; cdr3_aa: CASSQDSGKVSEQYF
d_call: TRBD1; j_call: TRBJ2-5; v_call: TRBV12-5; clone_size: -; cdr3_nt: TGTGCTAGTGGTTTCCAGACAGGGTGGGAGGAGACCCAGTACTTC; cdr3_aa: CASGFQTGWEETQYF
d_call: TRBD1; j_call: TRBJ1-2; v_call: TRBV27; clone_size: -; cdr3_nt: TGTGCCAGCAGTCGATCCAGACAGGGAACCTATGGCTACACCTTC; cdr3_aa: CASSRSRQGTYGYTF
d_call: -; j_call: TRBJ1-6; v_call: TRBV5-1; clone_size: -; cdr3_nt: TGCGCCAGCAGCTTGGCGGGGATTCGGTATAATTCACCCCTCCACTTT; cdr3_aa: CASSLAGIRYNSPLHF
d_call: -; j_call: TRBJ1-1; v_call: TRBV7-6; clone_size: -; cdr3_nt: TGTGCCAGCAGCTTAGCACAGGGCATGAACACTGAAGCTTTCTTT; cdr3_aa: CASSLAQGMNTEAFF
d_call: TRBD1; j_call: TRBJ2-2; v_call: TRBV27; clone_size: -; cdr3_nt: TGTGCCAGCAGTGCTGACAGGGGGAACACCGGGGAGCTGTTTTTT; cdr3_aa: CASSADRGNTGELFF
d_call: -; j_call: TRBJ1-1; v_call: TRBV6-5; clone_size: -; cdr3_nt: TGTGCCAGCAGCCTAGGGGGGGGAACCCGTCTTGAAGCTTTCTTT; cdr3_aa: CASSLGGGTRLEAFF
d_call: -; j_call: TRBJ2-5; v_call: TRBV2; clone_size: -; cdr3_nt: TGTGCCAGCAGTGAACCTGAGCAAGAGACCCAGTACTTC; cdr3_aa: CASSEPEQETQYF
d_call: -; j_call: TRBJ2-1; v_call: TRBV11-2; clone_size: -; cdr3_nt: TGTGCCAGCAGCTTAGATCGAGGGGGGGACAATGAGCAGTTCTTC; cdr3_aa: CASSLDRGGDNEQFF
d_call: TRBD1; j_call: TRBJ2-7; v_call: TRBV4-2; clone_size: -; cdr3_nt: TGTGCCAGCAGCCCTCGACAGGGGGCCGCGTACGAGCAGTACTTC; cdr3_aa: CASSPRQGAAYEQYF
d_call: -; j_call: TRBJ2-1; v_call: TRBV6-2/TRBV6-3; clone_size: -; cdr3_nt: TGTGCCAGCAGTTACCAATTCACTAGGGACAATGAGCAGTTCTTC; cdr3_aa: CASSYQFTRDNEQFF
d_call: -; j_call: TRBJ2-7; v_call: TRBV3-1/TRBV3-2; clone_size: -; cdr3_nt: TGTGCCAGCAGCCAAGATACGGGGGAGCAGTACTTC; cdr3_aa: CASSQDTGEQYF
d_call: -; j_call: TRBJ1-3; v_call: TRBV15; clone_size: -; cdr3_nt: TGTGCCACCAGCAAAGGAGGGACTGGAAACACCATATATTTT; cdr3_aa: CATSKGGTGNTIYF
d_call: TRBD1; j_call: TRBJ1-6; v_call: TRBV6-5; clone_size: -; cdr3_nt: TGTGCCAGCAGTTACTCGGGACAGGGGAGGAGTTCACCCCTCCACTTT; cdr3_aa: CASSYSGQGRSSPLHF
d_call: -; j_call: TRBJ2-7; v_call: TRBV18; clone_size: -; cdr3_nt: TGTGCCACCTCGGACAGCTCCTACGAGCAGTACTTC; cdr3_aa: CATSDSSYEQYF
d_call: -; j_call: TRBJ2-5; v_call: TRBV4-1; clone_size: -; cdr3_nt: TGCGCCAGCAGCCGTGACGTTCAACAGGCCCAGTACTTC; cdr3_aa: CASSRDVQQAQYF
d_call: TRBD2; j_call: TRBJ2-7; v_call: TRBV5-6; clone_size: -; cdr3_nt: TGTGCCAGCAGCTTGCAGCGGGGTTCGTCCTACGAGCAGTACTTC; cdr3_aa: CASSLQRGSSYEQYF
d_call: -; j_call: TRBJ2-1; v_call: TRBV12-3/TRBV12-4; clone_size: -; cdr3_nt: TGTGCCAGCAGTTCGTCAGGCCACAATGAGCAGTTCTTC; cdr3_aa: CASSSSGHNEQFF